This T cell receptor (beta chain) originates from a study of T cell responses to AZD1222 COVID-19 vaccine. The CDR3 sequence is 16 residues long. General study findings and limits: AZD1222 recipients seropositive at baseline numbered only 5 or 6. The donors showed a predominance of white British ancestry and of females, with possible underestimation of clonal diversity.

On this clone: Its antigen is unidentified.

The data were produced by immunoSEQ multiplex PCR, yet TCRdb's version contains in-frame clones alone and is incomplete. The repertoire holds about 160,000 clones, 90% to 95% seen once, with roughly 5.6% in the top ten. The receptor comes from an adult who received the AZD1222 COVID-19 vaccine. Material: peripheral blood, obtained 28 days after the second AZD1222 dose. J is TRBJ2-7 and V is TRBV21-1; the D call in the table, TRBD2, was not verified against the DNA. TRBV21-1 is a pseudogene locus. CDR3 DNA: TGTGCCAGCAGCAAAACGGACTTCAAAGTCTCCTACGAGCAGTACTTC. Amino acid sequence: CASSKTDFKVSYEQYF.